These T cell receptor beta chains were read from a single sample in a study of T cell responses to AZD1222 COVID-19 vaccine. Sequencing was performed with immunoSEQ multiplex PCR; in TCRdb, only in-frame clones are kept and a portion is missing. The sample consists of approximately 100,000 clones, about 93% of them appearing once. The sample in question was peripheral blood, obtained on day 0 of AZD1222 vaccination. The source of these receptors is an adult in good health. Both conserved end residues are part of each CDR3. D genes are given only for firm matches. Clone size, where shown, is once, few, many, or a class for clones that have expanded.

V gene,clone size,D gene,J gene,CDR3 protein,CDR3 DNA
TRBV7-2,NA,NA,TRBJ2-3,CASSFGRATDTQYF,TGTGCCAGCAGCTTTGGGCGGGCCACAGATACGCAGTATTTT
TRBV6-5,NA,NA,TRBJ1-2,CASSYSGDSGYTF,TGTGCCAGCAGTTACTCAGGGGATTCTGGCTACACCTTC
TRBV6-2/TRBV6-3,NA,TRBD1,TRBJ2-5,CASSYGDRDQETQYF,TGTGCCAGCAGTTACGGGGACAGGGATCAAGAGACCCAGTACTTC
TRBV14,NA,TRBD1,TRBJ2-1,CASSEGQASSYNEQFF,TGTGCCAGCAGCGAAGGACAGGCCAGCTCCTACAATGAGCAGTTCTTC
TRBV24-1,NA,TRBD1,TRBJ1-2,CATSDPTGGDGAGGYTF,TGTGCCACCAGTGACCCGACAGGGGGCGATGGGGCAGGTGGCTACACCTTC
TRBV6-4,NA,NA,TRBJ2-1,CASSSVSGGGHNEQFF,TGTGCCAGCAGTTCCGTTAGCGGCGGGGGCCACAATGAGCAGTTCTTC
TRBV6-6,NA,NA,TRBJ1-2,CASSYSLKGNYGYTF,TGTGCCAGCAGTTACTCGTTAAAGGGAAACTATGGCTACACCTTC
TRBV9,NA,TRBD2,TRBJ2-7,CASSPGLAEDFVSDF,TGTGCCAGCAGCCCGGGACTAGCGGAGGATTTTGTAAGTGACTTC
TRBV5-4,NA,NA,TRBJ1-2,CASSLVPRGSYGYTF,TGTGCCAGCAGCTTGGTTCCCAGGGGATCCTATGGCTACACCTTC
TRBV6-2/TRBV6-3,few,NA,TRBJ1-2,CASSYFGRVNGYTF,TGTGCCAGCAGTTACTTTGGCAGGGTGAATGGCTACACCTTC
TRBV12-3/TRBV12-4,NA,NA,TRBJ2-1,CASSYRSGRQFF,TGTGCCAGCAGTTATCGTTCGGGTAGGCAGTTCTTC
TRBV19,NA,NA,TRBJ2-3,CASSPDISSTDTQYF,TGTGCCAGTAGTCCAGACATTTCTAGCACAGATACGCAGTATTTT
TRBV2,once,NA,TRBJ2-2,CASTRVTGELFF,TGTGCCAGCACCCGGGTAACCGGGGAGCTGTTTTTT
TRBV9,NA,NA,TRBJ1-1,CASSHGGSTEAFF,TGTGCCAGCAGCCACGGAGGGAGCACTGAAGCTTTCTTT
TRBV7-9,once,NA,TRBJ1-6,CASSHDRNNSPLHF,TGTGCCAGCAGCCACGACAGAAATAATTCACCCCTCCACTTT
TRBV5-1,NA,TRBD1,TRBJ2-7,CASSGDRDRGYEQYF,TGCGCCAGCAGCGGAGACAGGGACAGAGGTTACGAGCAGTACTTC
TRBV11-2,NA,NA,TRBJ1-5,CASRKPGRGSHQPQHF,TGTGCCAGCAGAAAGCCGGGACGGGGATCCCACCAGCCCCAGCATTTT
TRBV2,NA,NA,TRBJ1-1,CASTKWTEEVFF,TGTGCCAGCACCAAGTGGACAGAAGAAGTTTTCTTT
TRBV7-9,NA,NA,TRBJ2-3,CASSPLGGVTDTQYF,TGTGCCAGCAGCCCCCTCGGGGGAGTAACAGATACGCAGTATTTT
TRBV4-1,NA,NA,TRBJ1-5,CASSQEAQGHQPQHF,TGCGCCAGCAGCCAAGAGGCACAGGGCCATCAGCCCCAGCATTTT
TRBV7-9,NA,TRBD1,TRBJ1-2,CASSSGTAYGYTF,TGTGCCAGCAGCTCCGGGACAGCCTATGGCTACACCTTC
TRBV3-1/TRBV3-2,NA,TRBD2,TRBJ2-5,CASSPQGLAGAGVETQYF,TGTGCCAGCAGCCCCCAGGGACTAGCGGGGGCGGGGGTCGAGACCCAGTACTTC
TRBV2,NA,NA,TRBJ2-1,CASSPRGQGGLAVMNEQFF,TGTGCCAGCAGCCCGAGGGGACAGGGGGGACTAGCGGTAATGAATGAGCAGTTCTTC
TRBV6-5,NA,TRBD2,TRBJ2-7,CASQGLAVGGEQYF,TGTGCCAGCCAAGGACTAGCGGTGGGTGGCGAGCAGTACTTC
TRBV5-4,once,TRBD2,TRBJ2-1,CASSLGLAESYNEQFF,TGTGCCAGCAGCTTAGGGCTAGCGGAGTCGTACAATGAGCAGTTCTTC
TRBV9,NA,NA,TRBJ2-7,CASSVDPLGEQYF,TGTGCCAGCAGCGTAGATCCTCTGGGGGAGCAGTACTTC
TRBV6-5,NA,NA,TRBJ1-2,CASSRRGSGYTF,TGTGCCAGCAGCCGCAGGGGCTCTGGCTACACCTTC
TRBV18,NA,NA,TRBJ1-5,CASSRVGNSNQPQHF,TGTGCCAGCTCACGGGTCGGGAATAGCAATCAGCCCCAGCATTTT
TRBV6-5,once,NA,TRBJ2-1,CASRYLTGGNEQFF,TGTGCCAGCAGGTACCTGACGGGCGGGAATGAGCAGTTCTTC
TRBV19,once,TRBD2,TRBJ2-1,CASSVTSAMGQEQFF,TGTGCCAGTAGTGTGACTAGCGCCATGGGTCAGGAGCAGTTCTTC
TRBV7-9,NA,NA,TRBJ1-1,CASSPIGDEAFF,TGTGCCAGCAGCCCCATCGGGGACGAAGCTTTCTTT
TRBV5-1,NA,NA,TRBJ1-5,CASSLSSNQPQHF,TGCGCCAGCAGCTTGTCCAGCAATCAGCCCCAGCATTTT
TRBV2,once,NA,TRBJ2-1,CASSVTSSYNEQFF,TGTGCCAGCAGTGTGACTAGCTCCTACAATGAGCAGTTCTTC
TRBV2,NA,TRBD2,TRBJ2-5,CASSEGGDLETQYF,TGTGCCAGCAGTGAGGGGGGGGATCTCGAGACCCAGTACTTC
TRBV9,NA,NA,TRBJ2-3,CASSVASPLWDTQYF,TGTGCCAGCAGCGTAGCTTCACCATTATGGGATACGCAGTATTTT
TRBV6-5,NA,TRBD1,TRBJ2-7,CASGPGTGAYEQYF,TGTGCCAGCGGCCCCGGGACAGGGGCCTACGAGCAGTACTTC
TRBV10-3,NA,TRBD1,TRBJ1-4,CAIRAGTGNEKLFF,TGTGCCATCAGGGCCGGGACAGGGAACGAAAAACTGTTTTTT
TRBV6-5,NA,TRBD1,TRBJ2-7,CASRGTGKAEQYF,TGTGCCAGCCGCGGGACAGGGAAGGCCGAGCAGTACTTC
TRBV4-1,NA,NA,TRBJ1-1,CASSQREGYTEAFF,TGCGCCAGCAGCCAAAGGGAGGGGTACACTGAAGCTTTCTTT
TRBV5-6,NA,NA,TRBJ2-7,CASSLTGHAAYEQYF,TGTGCCAGCAGCTTGACAGGCCATGCCGCCTACGAGCAGTACTTC
TRBV19,NA,TRBD2,TRBJ2-5,CASRVAGEKGETQYF,TGTGCCAGTAGGGTAGCGGGAGAGAAGGGAGAGACCCAGTACTTC
TRBV6-5,NA,NA,TRBJ2-7,CASMGGGPRGEQYF,TGTGCCAGCATGGGGGGCGGTCCACGAGGGGAGCAGTACTTC
TRBV19,once,NA,TRBJ2-2,CASSSQGTGELFF,TGTGCCAGTAGTAGCCAGGGCACCGGGGAGCTGTTTTTT
TRBV12-5,NA,NA,TRBJ1-5,CASGLVMGQADSNQPQHF,TGTGCTAGTGGTTTGGTAATGGGGCAGGCAGATAGCAATCAGCCCCAGCATTTT
TRBV6-2/TRBV6-3,NA,TRBD2,TRBJ2-1,CASSLGLAGDSSKFF,TGTGCCAGCAGCCTGGGACTAGCGGGAGACTCCTCTAAGTTCTTC
TRBV5-4,NA,NA,TRBJ2-7,CASSFSPGGYEQYF,TGTGCCAGCAGCTTTTCCCCCGGCGGGTACGAGCAGTACTTC
TRBV9,NA,NA,TRBJ2-3,CASSLRGDTQYF,TGTGCCAGCAGCCTCAGGGGAGATACGCAGTATTTT
TRBV27,NA,TRBD2,TRBJ2-7,CASSLFPSGNTHEQYF,TGTGCCAGCAGTTTATTTCCTAGCGGGAATACCCACGAGCAGTACTTC
TRBV5-6,NA,TRBD2,TRBJ2-3,CASSLELAGGGNTQYF,TGTGCCAGCAGCTTGGAACTAGCGGGAGGGGGAAATACGCAGTATTTT
TRBV7-4,once,TRBD2,TRBJ2-1,CASPRLAGVWNEQFF,TGTGCCAGCCCGAGACTAGCGGGAGTGTGGAATGAGCAGTTCTTC
TRBV4-1,NA,TRBD2,TRBJ2-3,CASSQVRDYTDTQYF,TGCGCCAGCAGCCAAGTCCGGGACTACACAGATACGCAGTATTTT
TRBV30,NA,NA,TRBJ2-1,CAWSHTRGTYEQFF,TGTGCCTGGAGCCATACCCGAGGGACATATGAGCAGTTCTTC
TRBV7-2,once,NA,TRBJ2-5,CASSFDRQETQYF,TGTGCCAGCAGCTTCGACAGGCAAGAGACCCAGTACTTC
TRBV27,NA,NA,TRBJ2-3,CASSFVRADTQYF,TGTGCCAGCAGTTTCGTGCGGGCAGATACGCAGTATTTT
TRBV7-9,NA,NA,TRBJ1-2,CASSLALRIVDGYTF,TGTGCCAGCAGCTTAGCCCTACGGATCGTGGATGGCTACACCTTC